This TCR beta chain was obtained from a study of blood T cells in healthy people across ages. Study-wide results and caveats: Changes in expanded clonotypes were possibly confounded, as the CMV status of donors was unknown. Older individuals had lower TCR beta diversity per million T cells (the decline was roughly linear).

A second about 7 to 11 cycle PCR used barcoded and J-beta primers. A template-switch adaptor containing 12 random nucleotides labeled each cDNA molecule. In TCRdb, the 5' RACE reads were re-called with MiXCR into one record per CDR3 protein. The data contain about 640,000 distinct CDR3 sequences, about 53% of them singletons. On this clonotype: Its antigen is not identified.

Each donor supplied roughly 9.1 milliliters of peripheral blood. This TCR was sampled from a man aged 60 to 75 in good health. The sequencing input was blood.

CDR3 loop: CASSLFRDRIETQYF. The CDR3 DNA is TGTGCCAGCAGCTTGTTCCGGGACAGGATCGAGACCCAGTACTTC. The chain employs TRBV7-8 and TRBJ2-4; 8 bases fit TRBD1. Matching the DNA end better, TRBJ2-5 makes the J call doubtful. Germline V gene data show CDR1 as SGHVS and CDR2 as FQNEAQ. The CDR3 extends over 15 amino acids.